Shown below are 10 T cell receptor beta chains from a single sample sequenced in a study of T cell clonotyping in hematopoietic cell transplantation. Generated by immunoSEQ multiplex PCR, the TCRdb table keeps only in-frame clones and is missing some. The sample lists roughly 12,000 clones, under 50% occurring once. The specimen was peripheral blood mononuclear cells. These receptors originate from a man aged 45-60 years in good health. Some clones in this sample may be carry-over from other donors' samples.

The chain joins TRBV7-2 to TRBJ2-7; 10 nucleotides line up with TRBD2. Per the germline V gene, CDR1 is SGHTA and CDR2 is FQGNSA. V gave up 6 bases and J gave up 2 bases; unmatched junction bases: 16. The CDR3 extends over 18 amino acids. DNA of the CDR3: TGTGCCAGCAGTCTCTCGCTTAGCGGGAGGTCCACTCCCTACGAGCAGTACTTC. Translating gives CASSLSLSGRSTPYEQYF. The full variable domain, in which reference TRBV7-2 and TRBJ2-7 provide the parts outside the CDR3, is GAGVSQSPSNKVTEKGKDVELRCDPISGHTALYWYRQSLGQGLEFLIYFQGNSAPDKSGLPSDRFSAERTGGSVSTLTIQRTQQEDSAVYLCASSLSLSGRSTPYEQYFGPGTRLTVT.

This clone was counted only a few times. This chain joins TRBV5-1 and TRBJ2-2, with D perhaps matching TRBD1 (5 bases). V was shortened by 0 bases and J by 5 bases, with 11 bases between the two germline ends. Germline CDR1 SGHRS, CDR2 YFSETQ. The CDR3 covers 15 residues. CDR3 bases: TGCGCCAGCAGCTTGGAGGCAGGGCGAACCGGGGAGCTGTTTTTT. Its protein is CASSLEAGRTGELFF.

The chain links TRBV25-1 to TRBJ2-3; D uncertain. CDR1 and CDR2 (germline): MGHDK, SYGVNS. The CDR3 runs to 14 residues. The V gene lost 4 bases and the J gene lost 3 bases, with 11 bases spanning the gap. This CDR3 reads CASSGPTGTDTQYF. For the CDR3, the DNA is TGTGCCAGCAGTGGCCCGACCGGGACAGATACGCAGTATTTT. Full variable domain (rest looked up from reference TRBV25-1 and TRBJ2-3): EADIYQTPRYLVIGTGKKITLECSQTMGHDKMYWYQQDPGMELHLIHYSYGVNSTEKGDLSSESTVSRIRTEHFPLTLESARPSHTSQYLCASSGPTGTDTQYFGPGTRLTVL.

This clone came up once. The chain is built from TRBV7-8 and TRBJ2-7; tentatively, D is TRBD2 (5 bases). This CDR3 region has 13 residues. In germline, CDR1 is SGHVS, CDR2 FQNEAQ. The V end was cut by 4 bases, the J end by 2 bases, with 9 bases between. The CDR3 sequence: CASSSGDPYEQYF. CDR3 DNA: TGTGCCAGCAGCTCCGGGGATCCCTACGAGCAGTACTTC.

The V gene is TRBV30, the J gene TRBJ1-2; weak D call: TRBD1 (6 bases). The CDR3 runs to 12 residues. Trimming cost V 2 bases and J 4 bases, with 8 bases left between them. Germline-derived CDR1 and CDR2 are GTSNPN and SVGIG (reference sequence). CDR3 protein: CAWSKGGYGYTF. The CDR3 coding sequence is TGTGCCTGGAGTAAAGGGGGCTATGGCTACACCTTC.

This clone was detected a few times. The V gene is TRBV7-9, the J gene TRBJ2-7; TRBD1 aligns across 7 bases. The CDR3 covers 15 residues. The J segment lost 3 bases and the V segment lost 5 bases, leaving 10 bases of the junction unmatched. Looked up from germline, CDR1 is SEHNR and CDR2 is FQNEAQ (reference sequence). The CDR3 loop reads CASSGTGDTFYEQYF. The CDR3 DNA follows: TGTGCCAGCAGCGGTACAGGGGACACATTCTACGAGCAGTACTTC.

This chain uses TRBV5-4 with TRBJ1-4; weak D call: TRBD1 (5 bases). The CDR3 has 14 residues. V was cut by 2 bases and J by 2 bases, with 7 bases left in between. Looked up from germline, CDR1 is SGHNT and CDR2 is YYREEE (reference sequence). The CDR3 nucleotides are TGTGCCAGCAGCTTAGGGGCCACTAATGAAAAACTGTTTTTT. Encoded protein: CASSLGATNEKLFF.

The chain links TRBV30 to TRBJ2-3; no reliable D call. The length of the CDR3 is 12 residues. V shed 0 bases and J shed 3 bases, with 4 bases lying between them. Germline lookup yields CDR1 GTSNPN and CDR2 SVGIG (reference sequence). DNA of the CDR3: TGTGCCTGGAGTGTAGGTACAGATACGCAGTATTTT. This sequence encodes CAWSVGTDTQYF.

This clone appeared a few times. V is TRBV6-5 and J is TRBJ1-4; the D is unclear. CDR3 size: 13 residues. Trimming removed 0 bases from V and 8 bases from J, with 7 bases in between. In germline, CDR1 is MNHEY, CDR2 SVGAGI. CDR3 in DNA: TGTGCCAGCAGTTACTCGAGTCGGGAAAAACTGTTTTTT. Translation gives CASSYSSREKLFF.

The chain carries TRBV7-2 and TRBJ1-4; no clear D. The ends were cut back, 5 bases at V and 0 bases at J, with 10 bases in the middle. Germline V gene lookup returns CDR1 SGHTA and CDR2 FQGNSA. The CDR3 runs 15 residues. The CDR3 sequence is CASSTRRTTNEKLFF. As DNA, the CDR3 is TGTGCCAGCAGCACCAGACGTACAACTAATGAAAAACTGTTTTTT.